This TCR beta chain is from a study of blood T cell repertoires in COVID-19. Overall study context: T cells, B-cell-depleted T cells, or PBMCs supplied cDNA or gDNA.

Some clones are missing from TCRdb's copy, which holds only in-frame ones; the method was immunoSEQ multiplex PCR. The profile shows under 200,000 clones, around 90% of them singletons. V was pared by 1 base and J by 3 bases, with 0 bases of the junction left unmatched. From germline, CDR1 is MNHEY and CDR2 SMNVEV (reference sequence). CDR3 length: 13 residues. The chain couples TRBV27 to TRBJ2-7, with 7 nucleotides matching TRBD1. The sequence derives from a woman aged 55 to 70 who had recovered from COVID-19. Sequenced input: peripheral blood. Here the CDR3 reads CASSLYRGYEQYF. DNA of the CDR3: TGTGCCAGCAGTTTATACAGGGGCTACGAGCAGTACTTC.